Listed below are T cell receptor beta chains from one sample, sequenced in a study of shared clonotypes between healthy human individuals. Here immunoSEQ multiplex PCR was the method, and the copy in TCRdb shows in-frame clones only, minus some. The sample has 2 million to 3 million clones; 90% to 95% are singletons. The specimen was naive CD4+ T cells sorted from blood. The receptors here all came from a man between 18 and 29 years old in good health. Each CDR3 is given without its conserved first and last residue. Each record gives: V gene, CDR3 protein.

>TRBV11-2
ASSFPPGRGREHNYGYT
>TRBV7-8
ASTVSLTGPYGYT
>TRBV5-4
ASSLVQQPGYT
>TRBV7-2
ASSLPRQDLSTNEKLF
>TRBV4-1
ASSSSGQGNQPQH
>TRBV9
ASSSDQSNQPQH
>TRBV11-2
ASSSALGDEQF
>TRBV2
ASTFFVTGELF
>TRBV6-6
ASTLRRSYEQY
>TRBV4-3
ASSRQGMDTQY
>TRBV30
AWIRTGGMSEAF
>TRBV11-3
ASSFHGAETQY
>TRBV19
ASTPGSSYNEQF
>TRBV6-6
ASSYSRNSFYGYT
>TRBV4-2
ASSQDKTSHGYT
>TRBV7-2
ASSSVAVSNTGELF